The rows below give T cell receptor beta chains drawn from one sample of a study of Tregs in tolerant kidney transplant recipients. Profiling relied on immunoSEQ multiplex PCR, and the TCRdb table lists in-frame clones only, not all of them. The sample holds 200,000 to 300,000 clones; approximately 83% are singletons and the top ten take roughly 0.67%. Material: CD4+ T cells from blood. These receptor sequences come from a human donor in good health. Both conserved end residues are trimmed from each CDR3. Fields, in order: V gene, D gene, CDR3 protein. The D gene is left open where the match is weak.

TRBV5-1 . ASSLGGVRNTEAF
TRBV6-1 TRBD1 ASRGQLLSGNTIY
TRBV5-5 . ASSLVDIDSYEQY
TRBV9 TRBD2 ASSEETGTSRINEQF
TRBV6-1 . ASSDLSGTATYNEQF
TRBV7-8 TRBD2 ASSLAGLAGEETQY
TRBV18 TRBD2 ASSLQPGLAGHEQY
TRBV7-9 TRBD1 ASSHLGQGVGNTIY
TRBV27 TRBD1 ASRLRTGGAYEQY
TRBV19 . ASSILTGPSYEKLF
TRBV6-6 . ASSFADSRGSPLH
TRBV5-1 . ASRPTGSNTEAF
TRBV25-1 . ASSYYRGRADTQY
TRBV29-1 . SVDSSRAQTQY
TRBV20-1 . IARGNTIY
TRBV6-1 . ASSYTSGPGGYT
TRBV27 . ASRGRPYEQY
TRBV30 . AWSPTRGYGYT
TRBV6-5 . ASSYRGARNEQY
TRBV27 . ASSPQGRDTQY
TRBV7-9 TRBD1 ASTGGKQGAGETQY
TRBV6-5 . ASRRGRNTGELF
TRBV5-4 TRBD1 ASSWPGDRAVGELF
TRBV19 . ASRKAELYNEQF
TRBV2 TRBD1 ASSDRQGGSQPQH
TRBV18 . ASSPQPGQLSYEQY
TRBV6-1 . ASRVNNQPQH
TRBV29-1 . SAREPGNTIY
TRBV6-1 . ASSEGGNQPQH
TRBV27 . ASSLFGLRRGNTEAF
TRBV7-3 TRBD1 ASSLMGTAHNSPLH
TRBV11-3 . ASSFWGDTDTQY
TRBV7-9 . ASSLGRLATNEKLF
TRBV2 . ASSEALRGWEQF
TRBV6-6 TRBD2 ASSYRGGPYEQY
TRBV2 TRBD2 ASSFTSGGLSYEQY
TRBV28 . ASSLNSPLH
TRBV27 TRBD2 ASRRPGLAGSRSYEQY
TRBV5-4 . ASSRLREGSYNEQF
TRBV4-1 . ATAGRDTEAF
TRBV7-8 TRBD1 ASSFRGRITDTQY
TRBV19 TRBD1 ASWGTGAMSGELF
TRBV5-1 TRBD1 ASSFPGTGNNEQF
TRBV5-1 TRBD2 ASSREGGRVGQF
TRBV2 . ASSEMGFTEAF
TRBV2 . ASGRVFLYEQY
TRBV10-2 TRBD1 ASSESGQGDGYT
TRBV27 . ASSSLESGANVLT
TRBV19 . ASSMGETQY
TRBV2 . ASSLNAMNTGELF
TRBV27 TRBD2 ASSFSGGPSYNEQF
TRBV2 . ASTRENYGNSPLH